The rows below give T cell receptor beta chains drawn from one sample of a study of CD8+ T cells in alopecia areata. Libraries were prepared by immunoSEQ multiplex PCR; TCRdb keeps only in-frame clonotypes and omits some of them. This table has approximately 150,000 clones, 58% appearing once. This specimen was CD4+ T cells sorted from blood, taken between weeks 55 and 65, from a patient treated with tofacitinib. These receptors were obtained from a human donor with alopecia areata. Each CDR3 is given with its conserved first and last residue. Each record gives: V gene, clone size, J gene, D gene, CDR3 protein, CDR3 DNA. The D gene is left open where the match is weak. The size entry is marked missing in some rows and otherwise reads once, few, many or a size class.

TRBV29-1	few	TRBJ1-2	TRBD1	CSVEQGASFRGYTF	TGCAGCGTTGAACAGGGGGCGAGTTTTCGGGGCTACACCTTC
TRBV7-9	NA	TRBJ2-7	NA	CASSPQGGSSYEQYF	TGTGCCAGCAGTCCCCAGGGGGGGAGCTCCTACGAGCAGTACTTC
TRBV5-1	few	TRBJ1-1	NA	CASRAGGGNTEAFF	TGCGCCAGCAGGGCCGGAGGAGGGAACACTGAAGCTTTCTTT
TRBV29-1	NA	TRBJ2-3	NA	CSVDGLYTDTQYF	TGCAGCGTTGACGGACTGTACACAGATACGCAGTATTTT
TRBV15	NA	TRBJ1-1	NA	CATSRRGGNFMNTEAFF	TGTGCCACCAGCAGACGAGGGGGTAATTTTATGAACACTGAAGCTTTCTTT
TRBV30	NA	TRBJ2-2	NA	CAWSPPGLATGELFF	TGTGCCTGGAGTCCTCCGGGACTGGCCACCGGGGAGCTGTTTTTT
TRBV19	NA	TRBJ1-1	NA	CATRGALENTEAFF	TGTGCCACCCGGGGGGCGTTGGAGAACACTGAAGCTTTCTTT
TRBV6-5	once	TRBJ2-5	TRBD2	CASSLSGGAVETQYF	TGTGCCAGCAGCCTGTCGGGGGGGGCGGTAGAGACCCAGTACTTC
TRBV5-4	NA	TRBJ1-5	NA	CASSLAPTGDQPQHF	TGTGCCAGCAGCTTGGCCCCGACCGGCGATCAGCCCCAGCATTTT
TRBV29-1	NA	TRBJ2-7	NA	CSVAGFSYEQYF	TGCAGCGTTGCAGGGTTCAGCTACGAGCAGTACTTC
TRBV5-1	NA	TRBJ2-3	TRBD1	CASSFWDRNTDTQYF	TGCGCCAGCAGCTTTTGGGACAGGAACACAGATACGCAGTATTTT
TRBV19	NA	TRBJ1-2	NA	CASTAGTFNYGYTF	TGTGCCAGTACAGCAGGGACATTTAACTATGGCTACACCTTC
TRBV7-2	NA	TRBJ2-5	NA	CASSLAGRYQETQYF	TGTGCCAGCAGCTTAGCGGGGAGGTACCAAGAGACCCAGTACTTC
TRBV30	NA	TRBJ1-5	NA	CAWSEPGALQHF	TGTGCCTGGAGTGAACCGGGAGCCCTCCAGCATTTT
TRBV14	NA	TRBJ2-7	NA	CASSHIGGAHEQYF	TGTGCCAGCAGCCACATCGGGGGCGCCCACGAGCAGTACTTC
TRBV12-5	few	TRBJ1-2	TRBD1	CASGTGTGDGYTF	TGTGCTAGTGGTACGGGGACAGGGGACGGCTACACCTTC
TRBV29-1	NA	TRBJ1-2	NA	CSVEELGYTF	TGCAGCGTTGAAGAGCTGGGCTACACCTTC
TRBV29-1	NA	TRBJ2-2	TRBD2	CSAHSQGRGGQRELFF	TGCAGCGCCCACAGTCAGGGGCGGGGGGGCCAGAGGGAGCTGTTTTTT
TRBV9	NA	TRBJ2-5	NA	CASSSGTSQETQYF	TGTGCCAGCAGCTCCGGGACTTCTCAAGAGACCCAGTACTTC
TRBV6-1	few	TRBJ1-2	NA	CASSEPPDRYGYTF	TGTGCCAGCAGTGAACCGCCAGACAGATATGGCTACACCTTC
TRBV5-1	many	TRBJ1-6	NA	CASRQGNSPLHF	TGCGCCAGCAGACAGGGAAATTCACCCCTCCACTTT
TRBV10-3	few	TRBJ2-7	TRBD1	CAIRRSDRGEYEQYF	TGTGCCATCCGCCGGTCGGACAGGGGTGAATACGAGCAGTACTTC
TRBV25-1	NA	TRBJ1-2	TRBD1	CASRRTGTGGFFYGYTF	TGTGCCAGCAGACGCACCGGGACAGGGGGCTTTTTCTATGGCTACACCTTC
TRBV27	once	TRBJ1-4	NA	CASSLTIRGEKLFF	TGTGCCAGCAGTTTAACGATACGTGGGGAAAAACTGTTTTTT
TRBV30	NA	TRBJ2-3	NA	CAWSVSSMRTDTQYF	TGTGCCTGGAGTGTATCATCTATGCGGACAGATACGCAGTATTTT
TRBV20-1	few	TRBJ1-2	NA	CSAAKGSGYTF	TGCAGTGCCGCAAAGGGTAGCGGCTACACCTTC
TRBV29-1	NA	TRBJ1-1	NA	CSVGQRMNTEAFF	TGCAGCGTAGGACAGAGAATGAACACTGAAGCTTTCTTT
TRBV23-1	few	TRBJ1-3	NA	CASSQGPSGNTIYF	TGCGCCAGCAGTCAAGGACCCTCTGGAAACACCATATATTTT
TRBV5-1	NA	TRBJ2-7	TRBD2	CASSLETSGIYEQYF	TGCGCCAGCAGCTTGGAAACTAGCGGGATCTACGAGCAGTACTTC
TRBV27	NA	TRBJ1-1	TRBD1	CASSRQGVEAFF	TGTGCCAGCAGTCGACAGGGGGTTGAAGCTTTCTTT
TRBV7-9	NA	TRBJ2-3	NA	CASRFSGGVTDTQYF	TGTGCCAGCAGGTTCTCGGGTGGGGTAACAGATACGCAGTATTTT
TRBV6-5	NA	TRBJ1-5	NA	CASSYSKQGNNQPQHF	TGTGCCAGCAGTTACTCGAAGCAAGGGAATAATCAGCCCCAGCATTTT
TRBV29-1	NA	TRBJ1-2	TRBD1	CSVDRAYGYTF	TGCAGCGTCGACAGGGCCTATGGCTACACCTTC
TRBV30	NA	TRBJ1-2	NA	CAWRRVGGYTF	TGTGCCTGGAGGAGGGTGGGAGGCTACACCTTC
TRBV25-1	medium-sized	TRBJ1-6	NA	CASSDSPLHF	TGTGCCAGCAGTGATTCACCCCTCCACTTT
TRBV5-4	NA	TRBJ1-2	NA	CASSLERASYGYTF	TGTGCCAGCAGCTTGGAGAGAGCAAGCTATGGCTACACCTTC
TRBV29-1	NA	TRBJ1-2	TRBD1	CSVTTGDYGYTF	TGCAGCGTGACGACAGGGGACTATGGCTACACCTTC
TRBV7-2	NA	TRBJ2-1	NA	CASSLLGDYNEQFF	TGTGCCAGCAGCTTACTCGGGGACTACAATGAGCAGTTCTTC
TRBV5-1	few	TRBJ1-1	NA	CASSWRNRANTEAFF	TGCGCCAGCAGCTGGAGAAACAGGGCGAACACTGAAGCTTTCTTT
TRBV29-1	few	TRBJ1-6	NA	CSVGGGAENSPLHF	TGCAGCGTAGGTGGGGGGGCTGAGAATTCACCCCTCCACTTT
TRBV29-1	NA	TRBJ2-1	NA	CSVEDTGHLYNEQFF	TGCAGCGTTGAAGATACTGGTCACCTCTACAATGAGCAGTTCTTC
TRBV18	NA	TRBJ2-4	NA	CASSSMKTSHSIQYF	TGTGCCAGCTCATCAATGAAAACTAGCCATAGCATTCAGTACTTC